The present T cell receptor beta chain was sequenced within a study of blood T cell repertoires in COVID-19. Looking at the study overall: Samples came from the United States, Italy and Spain, spanning acute and convalescent COVID-19.

Looked up from germline, CDR1 is ENHRY and CDR2 is SYGVKD. V lost 6 bases and J lost 5, with 5 bases in between. CDR3 length: 11 residues. Only in-frame clones appear in the TCRdb table, and some are missing; sequencing was by immunoSEQ multiplex PCR. The sample includes about 60,000 clones, about 76% of them seen just once. Source material: peripheral blood. This chain links TRBV10-3 with TRBJ2-1; D is uncertain. The receptor was derived from a human donor in a cohort sampled during active COVID-19. The CDR3 DNA reads as TGTGCCATCAGCGTTGACAATGAGCAGTTCTTC. Its translation is CAISVDNEQFF.